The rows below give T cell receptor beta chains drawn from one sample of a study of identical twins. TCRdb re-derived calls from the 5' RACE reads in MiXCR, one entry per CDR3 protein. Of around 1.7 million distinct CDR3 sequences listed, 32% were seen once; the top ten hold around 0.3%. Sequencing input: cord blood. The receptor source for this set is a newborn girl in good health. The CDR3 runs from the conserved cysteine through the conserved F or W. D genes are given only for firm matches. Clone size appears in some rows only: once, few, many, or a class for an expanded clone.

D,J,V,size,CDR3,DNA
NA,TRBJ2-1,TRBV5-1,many,CASSSGRSSSYNEQFF,TGCGCCAGCAGCTCGGGACGGTCGAGCTCCTACAATGAGCAGTTCTTC
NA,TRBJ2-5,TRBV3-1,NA,CASSQRGVNEQYF,TGTGCCAGCAGCCAAAGGGGGGTAAATGAGCAGTACTTC
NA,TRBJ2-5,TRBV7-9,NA,CASSFGGVHQETQYF,TGTGCCAGCAGCTTCGGGGGAGTACACCAAGAGACCCAGTACTTC
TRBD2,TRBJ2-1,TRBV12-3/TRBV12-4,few,CASSSLTGGVTYNEQFF,TGTGCCAGCAGCTCCCTAACGGGGGGGGTGACATACAATGAGCAGTTCTTC
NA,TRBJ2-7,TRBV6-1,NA,CASSVSREQYF,TGTGCCAGCAGTGTGAGTCGCGAGCAGTACTTC
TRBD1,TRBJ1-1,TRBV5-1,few,CASSSLGQGTEAFF,TGCGCCAGCAGCTCCTTGGGACAGGGGACTGAAGCTTTCTTT
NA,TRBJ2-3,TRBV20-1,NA,CSARGRIATDTQYF,TGCAGTGCTAGAGGTCGTATAGCTACAGATACGCAGTATTTT
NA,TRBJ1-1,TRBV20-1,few,CSATLGRGTEAFF,TGCAGTGCTACCCTAGGGCGGGGGACTGAAGCTTTCTTT
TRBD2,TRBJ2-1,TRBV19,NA,CASSPKGLAGGQGYNEQFF,TGTGCCAGTAGTCCAAAGGGACTAGCGGGGGGCCAGGGCTACAATGAGCAGTTCTTC
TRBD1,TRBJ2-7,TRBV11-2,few,CASSFGTGGATVPYEQYF,TGTGCCAGCAGCTTCGGGACAGGGGGCGCTACAGTCCCCTACGAGCAGTACTTC
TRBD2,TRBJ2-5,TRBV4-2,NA,CASSQPGTSFPETQYF,TGTGCCAGCAGCCAACCCGGGACTAGCTTTCCAGAGACCCAGTACTTC
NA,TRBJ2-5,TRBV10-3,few,CAIREGQETQYF,TGTGCCATCAGGGAGGGGCAGGAGACCCAGTACTTC
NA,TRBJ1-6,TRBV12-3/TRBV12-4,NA,CASSLDLAVNSPLHF,TGTGCCAGCAGTTTAGATCTGGCCGTAAATTCACCCCTCCACTTT
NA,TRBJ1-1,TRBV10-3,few,CAINLSGLGRNTEAFF,TGTGCCATCAATCTGAGCGGTCTGGGGAGGAACACTGAAGCTTTCTTT
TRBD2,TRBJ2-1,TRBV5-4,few,CASRSTSVAYNEQFF,TGTGCCAGCAGATCAACTAGCGTAGCCTACAATGAGCAGTTCTTC
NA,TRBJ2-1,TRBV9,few,CASSGSSGPSNGQFF,TGTGCCAGCAGCGGGTCAAGCGGGCCCAGCAATGGGCAGTTCTTC
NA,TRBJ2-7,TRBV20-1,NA,CSVHSAYEQYF,TGCAGTGTACACTCAGCCTACGAGCAGTACTTC
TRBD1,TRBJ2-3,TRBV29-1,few,CSVETPPGWGQTSTDTQYF,TGCAGCGTTGAAACCCCACCCGGCTGGGGACAGACTAGCACAGATACGCAGTATTTT
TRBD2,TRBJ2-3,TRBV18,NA,CASSPGLAGVVLGDTQYF,TGTGCCAGCTCACCGGGACTAGCGGGAGTTGTGCTTGGAGATACGCAGTATTTT
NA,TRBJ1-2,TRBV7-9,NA,CASSLRGASVYGYTF,TGTGCCAGCAGCCTTAGGGGGGCGTCTGTCTATGGCTACACCTTC
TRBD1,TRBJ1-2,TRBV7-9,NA,CASSPDRDRDGYTF,TGTGCCAGCAGCCCAGACCGGGACAGGGATGGCTACACCTTC
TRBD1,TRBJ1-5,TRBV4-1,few,CANSQGAQPQHF,TGCGCCAACAGCCAGGGGGCTCAGCCCCAGCATTTT
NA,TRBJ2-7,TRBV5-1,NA,CASSLRGVRRADRGRPYNEQYF,TGCGCCAGCAGCTTGAGAGGGGTAAGGAGAGCGGATCGGGGACGGCCCTACAATGAGCAGTACTTC
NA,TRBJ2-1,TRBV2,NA,CASSEERVAYNEQFF,TGTGCCAGCAGTGAAGAGCGGGTGGCCTACAATGAGCAGTTCTTC
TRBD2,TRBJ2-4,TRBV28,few,CASSILAGFDSRSYNEQYF,TGTGCCAGCAGCATACTAGCGGGATTTGACTCTCGGTCCTACAATGAGCAGTACTTC
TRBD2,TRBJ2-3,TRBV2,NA,CASSDPSWGLVTDTQYF,TGTGCCAGCAGTGACCCCTCCTGGGGACTAGTCACAGATACGCAGTATTTT
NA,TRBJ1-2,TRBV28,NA,CASSLRYQAYTF,TGTGCCAGCAGTTTAAGGTACCAGGCCTACACCTTC